Below are 28 T cell receptor beta chains sequenced from a single sample in a study of blood T cell repertoires in COVID-19. The assay was immunoSEQ multiplex PCR, and TCRdb's table has in-frame clones only and misses some. The data show 250,000 or so clones, around 86% seen once. Sequencing was performed on peripheral blood. The receptor set was obtained from a man aged 40-50 years with active or convalescent COVID-19.

Here the CDR3 reads CASSPDLAYNEQFF. As DNA, the CDR3 is TGTGCCAGCAGCCCGGACTTAGCCTACAATGAGCAGTTCTTC. The chain uses TRBV5-6 and TRBJ2-1, with TRBD2 as a possible D gene (5 bases). In germline, CDR1 is SGHDT, CDR2 YYEEEE. Trimming cost V 4 bases and J 2 bases, with 10 bases left between them. The CDR3 is 14 residues long.

The rearrangement links TRBV3-1 (or the pseudogene TRBV3-2) to TRBJ2-7; D may be TRBD2 (7 bases). CDR3 length: 13 amino acids. V lost 1 base, J lost 6 bases, and 10 bases lay in between. Germline lookup yields CDR1 LGHDT and CDR2 YNNKEL (reference sequence). Written as DNA, the CDR3 is TGTGCCAGCAGCCAAGTCGGGGGGCGCGAGCAGTACTTC. Residues: CASSQVGGREQYF.

This sequence joins TRBV2 and TRBJ1-1; possible D gene TRBD1, 5 bases. The germline gives CDR1 SNHLY, CDR2 FYNNEI. V was trimmed by 3 bases and J by 4 bases, leaving 12 bases between them. The CDR3 totals 14 residues. CDR3 nucleotides: TGTGCCAGCAGTGAGGGGGAGGGAAGCACTGAAGCTTTCTTT. Translating it yields CASSEGEGSTEAFF.

J is TRBJ1-6 and V is TRBV9; D possibly corresponds to TRBD1 (5 bases). The ends were cut back, 2 bases at V and 11 bases at J, with 11 bases in the middle. Germline loops: CDR1 SGDLS, CDR2 YYNGEE. This CDR3 spans 13 amino acids. The DNA of the CDR3 is TGTGCCAGCAGCGTGGGTGGGGGGGCACCCCTCCACTTT. Residues: CASSVGGGAPLHF.

The CDR3 nucleotides are TGCGCCAGCAGCTTACAGGGGGCTGGTCAGCCCCAGCATTTT. As protein: CASSLQGAGQPQHF. The chain joins TRBV5-1 to TRBJ1-5; 9 positions match TRBD1. V lost 2 bases to trimming and J lost 6 bases; unmatched junction nucleotides: 3. This CDR3 region has 14 residues. Germline values: CDR1 SGHRS, CDR2 YFSETQ.

The chain employs TRBV7-9 and TRBJ2-2, with no clear D. The length of the CDR3 is 13 residues. Germline CDR1 and CDR2: SEHNR and FQNEAQ (reference sequence). Trimming took 6 bases from V and 0 from J, leaving 5 bases between them. CDR3 nucleotide sequence: TGTGCCAGCAGTTACTCGAACACCGGGGAGCTGTTTTTT. Its protein product is CASSYSNTGELFF.

This chain uses TRBV7-2 with TRBJ2-1; 8 bases fit TRBD2. CDR3 size: 14 residues. CDR1 is SGHTA and CDR2 is FQGNSA in the germline V gene. V was pared by 2 bases and J by 12 bases, with 9 bases of the junction left unmatched. The CDR3 loop is CASSLLTGGRVQFF. The CDR3 DNA is TGTGCCAGCAGCTTATTAACGGGGGGGCGGGTGCAGTTCTTC.

V gene TRBV7-7 combines with J gene TRBJ2-3; the D gene is possibly TRBD1 (6 bases). Germline CDR1 SSHAT, CDR2 FNYEAQ (reference sequence). This CDR3 region has 13 residues. V lost 3 bases and J 3 bases, leaving 7 bases between the germline ends. The CDR3 protein is CASSFDRTDTQYF. DNA of the CDR3: TGTGCCAGCAGCTTCGACAGGACAGATACGCAGTATTTT. Based on the CDR3 plus reference TRBV7-7 and TRBJ2-3, the full variable domain is GAGVSQSPRYKVTKRGQDVTLRCDPISSHATLYWYQQALGQGPEFLTYFNYEAQPDKSGLPSDRFSAERPEGSISTLTIQRTEQRDSAMYRCASSFDRTDTQYFGPGTRLTVL.

The V call is TRBV11-2, the J call TRBJ1-5; 7 bases fit TRBD1. The CDR3 runs to 15 residues. With 3 bases clipped from V and 5 bases from J, the junction kept 7 bases outside the gene matches. Germline CDR1 and CDR2: SGHAT and FQNNGV. In DNA, the CDR3 is TGTGCCAGCAGCTTCAACACCAGGGGGGATCAGCCCCAGCATTTT. It is translated as CASSFNTRGDQPQHF.

The chain joins TRBV11-2 to TRBJ1-6; 10 positions match TRBD1. The V gene's germline CDR1 is SGHAT and CDR2 FQNNGV. V dropped 4 bases and J dropped 6; count of bases not matched to a gene: 6. The CDR3 runs to 16 residues. CDR3: CASSSPRTGGNSPLHF. The CDR3 nucleotides are TGTGCCAGCAGCTCCCCCCGGACAGGGGGTAATTCACCCCTCCACTTT.

The CDR3 coding sequence is TGTGCCAGCAGCTTAGCGCGCGGGGCCGTCGAGCAGTACTTC. This sequence encodes CASSLARGAVEQYF. The chain recombines TRBV7-2 with TRBJ2-7; D may be TRBD2 (6 bases). The CDR3 runs to 14 residues. Germline V gene data show CDR1 as SGHTA and CDR2 as FQGNSA. The V end lost 0 bases, the J end lost 6 bases, and 12 bases lay between the germline ends.

This chain links TRBV6-4 with TRBJ2-2; 11 positions agree with TRBD2. CDR3 length equals 17 residues. J was trimmed by 6 bases and V by 5 bases; bases with no gene match: 11. Germline assignment: CDR1 MRHNA and CDR2 SNTAGT. The CDR3 is CASSMTSGISGAGELFF. CDR3 coding DNA: TGTGCCAGCAGTATGACTAGCGGGATATCTGGCGCCGGGGAGCTGTTTTTT.

The chain has TRBV29-1 and TRBJ1-5; no clear D. Germline V CDR1 and CDR2: SQVTM, ANQGSEA. The CDR3 contains 13 residues. The V end lost 4 bases, the J end lost 6 bases, and 13 bases lay between the germline ends. The CDR3 DNA is TGCAGCGTTGCGCCCTCAGCGGGTCAGCCCCAGCATTTT. Translating it yields CSVAPSAGQPQHF.

The CDR3 loop is CASSQESVGTGGLDQPQHF. The CDR3 region has the DNA TGTGCCAGCAGCCAAGAATCGGTGGGGACAGGGGGCCTAGATCAGCCCCAGCATTTT. This rearrangement joins TRBV3-1 (or the pseudogene TRBV3-2) to TRBJ1-5; 12 bases fit TRBD1. V was pared by 0 bases and J by 5 bases, with 11 bases of the junction left unmatched. CDR1 and CDR2 from the germline V gene are LGHDT and YNNKEL (reference sequence). This CDR3 has 19 amino acids.

The chain links TRBV20-1 to TRBJ1-2; possible D gene TRBD1, 5 bases. The germline CDR1 and CDR2 sequences are DFQATT and SNEGSKA (reference sequence). CDR3 size: 11 residues. Trimming removed 4 bases from V and 8 bases from J, with 11 bases in between. The CDR3 DNA reads as TGCAGTGCTACCCCCCGGGGGGGCTACACCTTC. As protein: CSATPRGGYTF.

The rearrangement joins TRBV7-2 to TRBJ1-1; D might be TRBD1 (5 bases). The CDR3 covers 14 residues. V dropped 1 base and J dropped 8 bases, with 14 bases sitting between them. CDR1 is SGHTA, CDR2 FQGNSA, per germline. The chain's CDR3 is CASSLVGGSGEAFF. The CDR3 nucleotides read TGTGCCAGCAGCTTAGTCGGGGGTTCGGGGGAAGCTTTCTTT.

The gene calls are TRBV6-6 and TRBJ2-7; D is possibly TRBD1 (5 bases). CDR3 length: 14 amino acids. CDR1 and CDR2 from the germline V gene are MNHNY and SVGAGI (reference sequence). V was pared by 0 bases and J by 2 bases, with 8 bases between. CDR3 loop: CASSYSRQPYEQYF. CDR3 DNA sequence: TGTGCCAGCAGTTACTCTCGACAGCCCTACGAGCAGTACTTC.

The chain has TRBV30 and TRBJ1-6; TRBD1 matches 8 bases. This CDR3 contains 13 residues. Looked up from germline, CDR1 is GTSNPN and CDR2 is SVGIG (reference sequence). Unmatched junction bases numbered 8, after V lost 6 bases and J lost 10 bases. The CDR3 DNA reads as TGTGCCTGCCGGCAGGGGGCAACATCACCCCTCCACTTT. Translation gives CACRQGATSPLHF.

The chain is built from TRBV3-1 (or the pseudogene TRBV3-2) and TRBJ2-3, with a weak D call TRBD2 (5 bases). Trimming took 4 bases from V and 1 from J, leaving 12 bases between them. The CDR3 consists of 15 residues. The germline V gene has CDR1 LGHDT and CDR2 YNNKEL (reference sequence). The CDR3 loop reads CASSLALRRTDTQYF. In nucleotides, the CDR3 is TGTGCCAGCAGCCTAGCGCTTAGGCGCACAGATACGCAGTATTTT.

The J gene is TRBJ2-1, the V gene TRBV10-3; weak D call: TRBD1 (5 bases). Trimming took 5 bases from V and 4 from J, leaving 6 bases between them. This CDR3 comprises 12 residues. The germline CDR1 and CDR2 sequences are ENHRY and SYGVKD. The CDR3 DNA reads TGTGCCATCAGTAACAGGTACAATGAGCAGTTCTTC. Encoded protein: CAISNRYNEQFF.

The chain recombines TRBV5-1 with TRBJ2-7; D perhaps matches TRBD1 (6 bases). CDR1 is SGHRS, CDR2 YFSETQ, per germline. The ends were cut back, 0 bases at V and 2 bases at J, with 12 bases in the middle. The CDR3 spans 15 residues. The CDR3 DNA reads as TGCGCCAGCAGCTTGGATTGGCAGGGGCCCTACGAGCAGTACTTC. This encodes CASSLDWQGPYEQYF.

The CDR3 sequence is CASTRGGRTGELFF. CDR3 in DNA: TGTGCCAGCACCCGCGGCGGGAGGACCGGGGAGCTGTTTTTT. V is TRBV2 and J is TRBJ2-2, with 8 nucleotides matching TRBD2. Germline CDR1 reads SNHLY; CDR2 reads FYNNEI. The CDR3 has 14 residues. Losses at the gene ends were 7 bases for V and 5 bases for J; bases not matched to a gene: 6.

This rearrangement joins TRBV28 to TRBJ1-4, with TRBD1 identical over 7 bases. With V trimmed by 4 bases and J by 7 bases, 9 bases remained unmatched. CDR1 and CDR2 from the germline V gene are MDHEN and SYDVKM. The CDR3 has 15 residues. CDR3 nucleotides: TGTGCCAGCAGTTCACAAGACAGGGCAGGTGAAAAACTGTTTTTT. This sequence encodes CASSSQDRAGEKLFF.

This clone was counted only a few times. The chain links TRBV25-1 to TRBJ2-1; tentative D call: TRBD2 (5 bases). The V end was cut by 4 bases, the J end by 5 bases, with 9 bases between. This CDR3 is built from 13 residues. Germline V gene data show CDR1 as MGHDK and CDR2 as SYGVNS. CDR3 nucleotides: TGTGCCAGCAGTGCTCGGGGAGACAATGAGCAGTTCTTC. It encodes CASSARGDNEQFF.

The V and J genes are TRBV3-1 (or the pseudogene TRBV3-2) and TRBJ2-3; D remains unclear. The CDR3 runs 11 residues. V lost 7 bases to trimming and J lost 1 base, with 3 bases between them. Looked up from germline, CDR1 is LGHDT and CDR2 is YNNKEL (reference sequence). The DNA for the CDR3 is TGTGCCAGCATCGGCACAGATACGCAGTATTTT. Protein sequence: CASIGTDTQYF.

This clone has only a few counts. V usage is TRBV27 and J usage is TRBJ1-5, with 9 nucleotides matching TRBD1. Germline values: CDR1 MNHEY, CDR2 SMNVEV (reference sequence). V shed 6 bases, J shed 1 base, and the junction held 4 bases outside the gene matches. This CDR3 has 15 amino acids. CDR3 in DNA: TGTGCCAGCAGCCCAGGACAGGGGAGCAATCAGCCCCAGCATTTT. Its translation is CASSPGQGSNQPQHF.

The chain links TRBV27 to TRBJ1-5, with D unresolved. Germline V gene data show CDR1 as MNHEY and CDR2 as SMNVEV (reference sequence). CDR3 length equals 16 residues. Trimming removed 0 bases from V and 0 bases from J, with 9 bases in between. In DNA, the CDR3 is TGTGCCAGCAGTTTATCAGGAGCTTATAGCAATCAGCCCCAGCATTTT. Protein: CASSLSGAYSNQPQHF.

This chain links TRBV11-1 with TRBJ1-5, with D unresolved. CDR3 length: 13 residues. CDR1 and CDR2 (germline): SGHAT, FQDESV (reference sequence). Trimming removed 5 bases from V and 5 bases from J, with 10 bases in between. Here the CDR3 DNA reads TGTGCCAGCAGCCCCGAAGCCGATCAGCCCCAGCATTTT. This encodes CASSPEADQPQHF.